The source of this T cell receptor (beta chain) is a study of T cell responses to AZD1222 COVID-19 vaccine. Study-wide results and caveats: Nearly half of spike-specific TCRs reportedly target variant regions that are unmutated in the B.1.351 and B.1.1.7 variants. Clonal diversity was possibly underestimated; the donors were predominantly white British and more often female. It was only a handful of AZD1222 recipients who were seropositive at baseline.

As for this clone: What it binds is not known.

Some clones are missing from TCRdb's copy, which holds only in-frame ones; the method was immunoSEQ multiplex PCR. The data hold over 65,000 clones, with 86% observed a single time. CDR1 is SGHRS and CDR2 is YFSETQ in the germline V gene. Trimming stripped 4 bases from V and 6 bases from J, with 17 bases between. The CDR3 consists of 15 residues. The chain employs TRBV5-1 and TRBJ1-5, with D perhaps matching TRBD1 (5 bases). The TCR originated in an adult in good health. The sample was peripheral blood, taken on day 0 of AZD1222 vaccination. CDR3 nucleotide sequence: TGCGCCAGCAGCGCGATGGGTCTGAGGGGTCAGCCCCAGCATTTT. It encodes CASSAMGLRGQPQHF.